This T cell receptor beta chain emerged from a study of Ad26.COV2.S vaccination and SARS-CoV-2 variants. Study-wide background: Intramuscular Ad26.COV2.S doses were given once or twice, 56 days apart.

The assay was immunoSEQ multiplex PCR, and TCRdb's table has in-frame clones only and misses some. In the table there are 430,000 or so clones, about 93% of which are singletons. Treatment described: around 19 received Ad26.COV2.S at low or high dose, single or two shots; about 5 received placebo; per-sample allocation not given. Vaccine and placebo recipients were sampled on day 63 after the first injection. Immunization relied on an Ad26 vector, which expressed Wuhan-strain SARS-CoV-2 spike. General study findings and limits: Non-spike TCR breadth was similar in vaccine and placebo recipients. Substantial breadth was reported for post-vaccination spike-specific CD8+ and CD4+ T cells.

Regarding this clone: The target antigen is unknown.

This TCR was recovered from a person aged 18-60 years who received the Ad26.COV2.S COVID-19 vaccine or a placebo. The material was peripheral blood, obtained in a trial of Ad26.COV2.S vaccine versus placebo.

Written as DNA, the CDR3 is TGTGCCAGCAGTTACTCGCAGGAAGGGGACACTGAAGCTTTCTTT. Protein: CASSYSQEGDTEAFF. The chain employs TRBV6-6 and TRBJ1-1, with a tentative D call TRBD1 (5 bases). The CDR3 runs 15 residues. Trimming removed 0 bases from V and 3 bases from J, with 11 bases in between. The germline V gene has CDR1 MNHNY and CDR2 SVGAGI (reference sequence).